This T cell receptor (beta chain) was identified in a study of a mutant IDH1 vaccine in newly diagnosed glioma. Clones were read by immunoSEQ multiplex PCR, and TCRdb kept only the in-frame ones, dropping some. The repertoire consists of 45,000 to 65,000 clones, with 80% to 90% occurring once and the leading ten covering 15% to 25%. As for time point: baseline, week 1 (first vaccination visit). Treatment noted: pre-vaccination baseline after standard-of-care therapy. Germline CDR1 is MGHDK and CDR2 is SYGVNS. The V segment lost 5 bases and the J segment 5 bases; nucleotides outside the gene matches: 9. The CDR3 is 15 amino acids.

This sequence originates from a man aged 18 to 29 with glioma. The sample was PBMCs, taken from a glioma patient treated with radiotherapy, temozolomide or both. The chain combines TRBV25-1 with TRBJ2-7; 10 bases line up with TRBD1. As DNA, the CDR3 is TGTGCCAGCAGTCCGCCCGGGACAGGGGTTAACGAGCAGTACTTC. The encoded protein is CASSPPGTGVNEQYF.